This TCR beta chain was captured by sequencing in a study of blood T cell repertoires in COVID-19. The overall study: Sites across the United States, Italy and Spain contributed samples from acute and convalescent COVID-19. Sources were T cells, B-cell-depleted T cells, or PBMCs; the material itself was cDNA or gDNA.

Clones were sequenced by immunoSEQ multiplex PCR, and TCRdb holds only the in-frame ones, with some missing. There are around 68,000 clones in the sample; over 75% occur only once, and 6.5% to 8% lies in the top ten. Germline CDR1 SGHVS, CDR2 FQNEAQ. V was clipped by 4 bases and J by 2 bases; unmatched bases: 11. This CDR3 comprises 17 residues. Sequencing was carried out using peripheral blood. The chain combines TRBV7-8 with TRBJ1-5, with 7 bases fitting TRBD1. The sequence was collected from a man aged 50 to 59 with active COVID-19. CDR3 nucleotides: TGTGCCAGCAGCTCCCAGGGGGGAGAAATGGGCAATCAGCCCCAGCATTTT. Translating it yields CASSSQGGEMGNQPQHF. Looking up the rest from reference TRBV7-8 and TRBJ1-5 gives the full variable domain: GAGVSQSPRYKVAKRGQDVALRCDPISGHVSLFWYQQALGQGPEFLTYFQNEAQLDKSGLPSDRFFAERPEGSVSTLKIQRTQQEDSAVYLCASSSQGGEMGNQPQHFGDGTRLSIL.